Listed below are T cell receptor beta chains from one sample, sequenced in a study of T cell changes during pregnancy in multiple sclerosis. Measured with immunoSEQ multiplex PCR; TCRdb has only the in-frame clones, and not every one. Here the sample spans 50,000 to 65,000 clones, about nine tenths being singletons. The sample here was peripheral blood, taken in the second trimester of pregnancy. These receptors were collected from a female donor with multiple sclerosis, enrolled in a pregnancy study. The CDR3 runs from the conserved cysteine through the conserved F or W. A D gene is named only where the DNA matches it firmly. Size tells how often a clone was seen (once, few, many) or the class of an expanded clone, and some rows leave it out.

size | D | J | V | CDR3 | DNA
. | . | TRBJ2-7 | TRBV7-9 | CASSFSEAYEQYF | TGTGCCAGCAGCTTTTCTGAGGCCTACGAGCAGTACTTC
. | . | TRBJ1-5 | TRBV30 | CAWNSGLQPQHF | TGTGCCTGGAATTCAGGGCTCCAGCCCCAGCATTTT
. | . | TRBJ2-3 | TRBV10-3 | CAISAVRTDTQYF | TGTGCCATCAGTGCGGTCAGGACAGATACGCAGTATTTT
. | . | TRBJ1-1 | TRBV18 | CASSTLNTEAFF | TGTGCCAGCTCGACATTGAACACTGAAGCTTTCTTT
. | . | TRBJ2-3 | TRBV29-1 | CSAEGGTDTQYF | TGCAGCGCCGAGGGGGGGACGGATACGCAGTATTTT
. | TRBD1 | TRBJ1-1 | TRBV28 | CASSLWRQGRWVDTEAFF | TGTGCCAGCAGTTTATGGAGACAGGGGAGGTGGGTGGACACTGAAGCTTTCTTT
. | . | TRBJ2-7 | TRBV6-1 | CASSEAQSATYEQYF | TGTGCCAGCAGTGAAGCGCAGTCAGCGACCTACGAGCAGTACTTC
once | TRBD1 | TRBJ1-1 | TRBV5-4 | CASSSSTGQIAEAFF | TGTGCCAGCAGCTCCTCGACAGGGCAAATAGCTGAAGCTTTCTTT
. | TRBD1 | TRBJ2-3 | TRBV5-1 | CASSQDRTDTQYF | TGCGCCAGCAGCCAGGACAGGACAGATACGCAGTATTTT
once | . | TRBJ1-1 | TRBV30 | CAWSVQSNTEAFF | TGTGCCTGGAGTGTACAGTCGAACACTGAAGCTTTCTTT
. | . | TRBJ1-1 | TRBV19 | CASWQGQEAFF | TGTGCCAGTTGGCAAGGACAGGAAGCTTTCTTT
few | . | TRBJ1-2 | TRBV6-1 | CASSEAGGDYGYTF | TGTGCCAGCAGTGAAGCAGGGGGAGACTATGGCTACACCTTC
once | TRBD1 | TRBJ2-1 | TRBV9 | CASSLAGTGAGKQFF | TGTGCCAGCAGTCTTGCCGGGACAGGGGCTGGGAAGCAGTTCTTC
. | . | TRBJ1-1 | TRBV30 | CAWAGPKLWGEAFF | TGTGCCTGGGCGGGACCCAAATTGTGGGGTGAAGCTTTCTTT
. | . | TRBJ2-2 | TRBV11-2 | CASSPLRRTGELFF | TGTGCCAGCAGCCCCCTTAGGCGGACCGGGGAGCTGTTTTTT
. | TRBD1 | TRBJ1-4 | TRBV7-2 | CASGLLQGRNEKLFF | TGTGCCAGCGGACTGCTACAGGGGCGTAATGAAAAACTGTTTTTT
. | . | TRBJ1-1 | TRBV5-4 | CASSGRAALNTEAFF | TGTGCCAGCAGCGGGAGGGCGGCCCTGAACACTGAAGCTTTCTTT
. | TRBD2 | TRBJ2-5 | TRBV5-1 | CASSFILAGGETQYF | TGCGCCAGCAGCTTTATTCTAGCGGGGGGGGAGACCCAGTACTTC
. | . | TRBJ2-3 | TRBV6-6 | CASRNLAGSYTDTQYF | TGTGCCAGCAGAAACCTGGCGGGGTCCTACACAGATACGCAGTATTTT
. | TRBD1 | TRBJ1-1 | TRBV6-6 | CASRVTGARAEAFF | TGTGCCAGCAGGGTGACAGGGGCGCGGGCTGAAGCTTTCTTT
. | TRBD1 | TRBJ1-4 | TRBV4-1 | CASSQIDRGAALELFF | TGCGCCAGCAGCCAAATAGACAGGGGGGCCGCTCTGGAACTGTTTTTT
. | . | TRBJ1-1 | TRBV27 | CASSLLGGFGTEAFF | TGTGCCAGCAGTTTATTGGGGGGGTTTGGGACTGAAGCTTTCTTT
. | . | TRBJ1-2 | TRBV15 | CATSREGYRGYTF | TGTGCCACCAGCAGAGAAGGGTACAGGGGCTACACCTTC
. | TRBD1 | TRBJ2-1 | TRBV6-1 | CASGQGRQFF | TGTGCCAGCGGACAGGGAAGGCAGTTCTTC
. | TRBD1 | TRBJ1-2 | TRBV5-4 | CASSPSAGGGYTF | TGTGCCAGCAGCCCTTCCGCAGGGGGAGGCTACACCTTC
once | . | TRBJ1-1 | TRBV11-2 | CASSLVVGGPTEAFF | TGTGCCAGCAGCTTAGTAGTAGGCGGGCCCACTGAAGCTTTCTTT
. | . | TRBJ2-3 | TRBV20-1 | CSAYTDTQYF | TGCAGTGCATACACAGATACGCAGTATTTT
. | TRBD1 | TRBJ2-7 | TRBV7-6 | CASSYLGQSSYEQYF | TGTGCCAGCAGCTACTTGGGACAGAGCTCCTACGAGCAGTACTTC
. | TRBD1 | TRBJ2-5 | TRBV27 | CASSLFPAVGTGPGETQYF | TGTGCCAGCAGTTTATTCCCGGCGGTGGGGACAGGGCCTGGGGAGACCCAGTACTTC
few | . | TRBJ1-1 | TRBV25-1 | CASSEWGGITLGGTEAFF | TGTGCCAGCAGTGAATGGGGGGGGATCACCCTTGGAGGCACTGAAGCTTTCTTT
. | TRBD2 | TRBJ2-5 | TRBV11-2 | CASRVAGGETQYF | TGTGCCAGCAGAGTAGCGGGAGGTGAGACCCAGTACTTC
. | TRBD2 | TRBJ2-1 | TRBV7-3 | CASSLTSGGAYNEQFF | TGTGCCAGCAGCTTAACTTCGGGGGGGGCCTACAATGAGCAGTTCTTC
. | . | TRBJ1-1 | TRBV5-1 | CASHDAVNTEAFF | TGCGCCAGCCATGATGCAGTGAACACTGAAGCTTTCTTT
. | . | TRBJ2-7 | TRBV2 | CASTLPGSGVHYEQYF | TGTGCCAGCACCCTCCCGGGCTCCGGGGTCCACTACGAGCAGTACTTC
. | TRBD2 | TRBJ2-3 | TRBV10-3 | CAIRNPGGSTDTQYF | TGTGCCATCAGAAACCCGGGGGGGAGCACAGATACGCAGTATTTT
. | . | TRBJ1-5 | TRBV19 | CASSIGPGNSNQPQHF | TGTGCCAGTAGTATAGGCCCAGGGAATAGCAATCAGCCCCAGCATTTT
. | . | TRBJ1-5 | TRBV30 | CAWSRGTYSNQPQHF | TGTGCCTGGAGCCGGGGGACTTATAGCAATCAGCCCCAGCATTTT
. | . | TRBJ2-7 | TRBV6-5 | CASSYSQATDEQYF | TGTGCCAGCAGTTACTCCCAGGCTACCGACGAGCAGTACTTC
. | TRBD1 | TRBJ2-7 | TRBV30 | CAWSRDSTHEQYF | TGTGCCTGGAGCCGGGACAGTACCCACGAGCAGTACTTC
. | . | TRBJ1-1 | TRBV7-9 | CASSLIREAFF | TGTGCCAGCAGCTTAATCAGAGAAGCTTTCTTT
. | . | TRBJ2-4 | TRBV11-2 | CASSLGQVLAKNIQYF | TGTGCCAGCAGCTTAGGACAGGTTCTAGCCAAAAACATTCAGTACTTC
. | . | TRBJ1-1 | TRBV7-9 | CASSLRELAEAFF | TGTGCCAGCAGCTTAAGGGAGCTGGCTGAAGCTTTCTTT
. | . | TRBJ2-3 | TRBV4-2 | CASSPQAGAGTDTQYF | TGTGCCAGCAGCCCCCAGGCGGGGGCCGGCACAGATACGCAGTATTTT
once | . | TRBJ1-1 | TRBV7-9 | CASSWDSGNTEAFF | TGTGCCAGCAGCTGGGACTCGGGGAACACTGAAGCTTTCTTT
. | TRBD1 | TRBJ1-1 | TRBV28 | CASSDRGTFF | TGTGCCAGCAGCGACAGGGGAACTTTCTTT
. | TRBD1 | TRBJ2-2 | TRBV25-1 | CASGRTGAYTGELFF | TGTGCCAGCGGTAGGACAGGGGCCTACACCGGGGAGCTGTTTTTT
. | . | TRBJ1-1 | TRBV27 | CASSLSWPTEAFF | TGTGCCAGCAGTTTGTCTTGGCCCACTGAAGCTTTCTTT
. | TRBD1 | TRBJ2-7 | TRBV27 | CASSPDRGYSYEQYF | TGTGCCAGCAGCCCCGACAGGGGTTACTCCTACGAGCAGTACTTC
. | TRBD1 | TRBJ1-1 | TRBV18 | CASSPGTGNTEAFF | TGTGCCAGCTCACCAGGGACAGGGAACACTGAAGCTTTCTTT
once | . | TRBJ2-3 | TRBV5-1 | CASSLDESTDTQYF | TGCGCCAGCAGCTTGGACGAGTCCACAGATACGCAGTATTTT
. | . | TRBJ2-2 | TRBV28 | CASRIPQGTGELFF | TGTGCCAGCAGGATTCCACAGGGAACCGGGGAGCTGTTTTTT
once | . | TRBJ1-2 | TRBV5-5 | CASRGGMDGYTF | TGTGCCAGCAGGGGGGGGATGGATGGCTACACCTTC
. | TRBD1 | TRBJ1-1 | TRBV5-1 | CASSSRTGGTEAFF | TGCGCCAGCAGCTCACGGACAGGGGGAACTGAAGCTTTCTTT
. | . | TRBJ1-1 | TRBV11-3 | CASSLGHYTEAFF | TGTGCCAGCAGCTTAGGACATTACACTGAAGCTTTCTTT